These T cell receptor beta chains were read from a single sample in a study of human versus mouse CDR3 diversity and MHC coevolution. The method was immunoSEQ multiplex PCR; TCRdb's version includes in-frame clones alone and lacks a portion of them. The sample contains about 81,000 clones, over 85% of which appear only once. The sample was naive CD4+ T cells from blood. These TCRs come from a person aged 25 to 75 in good health. The CDR3 runs from the conserved cysteine through the conserved F or W. D genes are given only for firm matches. Not every row has a clone size; where given, it reads once, few, many or a size class.

abundance: NA; v_gene: TRBV5-1; len: 13; j_gene: TRBJ1-1; d_gene: NA; CDR3aa: CASSFTGTTEAFF; CDR3nt: TGCGCCAGCAGCTTCACAGGGACCACTGAAGCTTTCTTT
abundance: NA; v_gene: TRBV5-1; len: 16; j_gene: TRBJ2-1; d_gene: TRBD2; CDR3aa: CASSLSQGGRNNEQFF; CDR3nt: TGCGCCAGCAGCTTGTCTCAGGGCGGGAGGAACAATGAGCAGTTCTTC
abundance: NA; v_gene: TRBV7-9; len: 17; j_gene: TRBJ2-1; d_gene: NA; CDR3aa: CASSLGQGQRTYNEQFF; CDR3nt: TGTGCCAGCAGCTTAGGGCAGGGGCAAAGGACCTACAATGAGCAGTTCTTC
abundance: NA; v_gene: TRBV11-2; len: 14; j_gene: TRBJ2-7; d_gene: TRBD2; CDR3aa: CASSFLREGYEQYF; CDR3nt: TGTGCCAGCAGCTTCTTGCGGGAGGGTTACGAGCAGTACTTC
abundance: NA; v_gene: TRBV11-2; len: 12; j_gene: TRBJ1-1; d_gene: NA; CDR3aa: CASSESRNEAFF; CDR3nt: TGTGCCAGCAGCGAATCCAGGAATGAAGCTTTCTTT
abundance: NA; v_gene: TRBV9; len: 15; j_gene: TRBJ2-5; d_gene: TRBD1; CDR3aa: CASSGGGQGQETQYF; CDR3nt: TGTGCCAGCAGCGGGGGTGGACAGGGCCAAGAGACCCAGTACTTC
abundance: NA; v_gene: TRBV5-1; len: 13; j_gene: TRBJ2-1; d_gene: NA; CDR3aa: CASSLVFDREEFF; CDR3nt: TGCGCCAGCAGCTTGGTATTCGACAGGGAGGAGTTCTTC
abundance: NA; v_gene: TRBV4-1; len: 16; j_gene: TRBJ2-1; d_gene: TRBD2; CDR3aa: CASSPIGASGKNEQFF; CDR3nt: TGCGCCAGCAGCCCCATCGGGGCTAGCGGGAAAAATGAGCAGTTCTTC
abundance: NA; v_gene: TRBV7-2; len: 13; j_gene: TRBJ1-5; d_gene: NA; CDR3aa: CASSLQGNQPQHF; CDR3nt: TGTGCCAGCAGCTTGCAGGGTAATCAGCCCCAGCATTTT
abundance: NA; v_gene: TRBV7-9; len: 14; j_gene: TRBJ1-4; d_gene: NA; CDR3aa: CASRNDWGGGKLFF; CDR3nt: TGTGCCAGCCGAAACGATTGGGGGGGCGGAAAACTGTTTTTT
abundance: NA; v_gene: TRBV5-1; len: 14; j_gene: TRBJ2-4; d_gene: NA; CDR3aa: CASSLGGGENIQYF; CDR3nt: TGCGCCAGCAGCTTGGGAGGGGGGGAAAACATTCAGTACTTC
abundance: NA; v_gene: TRBV5-4; len: 15; j_gene: TRBJ2-1; d_gene: TRBD2; CDR3aa: CAGGTGGSIYNEQFF; CDR3nt: TGTGCCGGAGGGACGGGAGGGAGTATATACAATGAGCAGTTCTTC
abundance: NA; v_gene: TRBV11-2; len: 15; j_gene: TRBJ2-3; d_gene: NA; CDR3aa: CASSLGYGYTDTQYF; CDR3nt: TGTGCCAGCAGCTTAGGATACGGGTACACAGATACGCAGTATTTT
abundance: NA; v_gene: TRBV7-6; len: 14; j_gene: TRBJ2-1; d_gene: TRBD2; CDR3aa: CASSSVGREYEQFF; CDR3nt: TGTGCCAGCAGCTCGGTGGGGCGGGAGTATGAGCAGTTCTTC
abundance: NA; v_gene: TRBV11-3; len: 17; j_gene: TRBJ2-7; d_gene: NA; CDR3aa: CASSLPHSVPPPYEQYF; CDR3nt: TGTGCCAGCAGCTTACCCCACAGTGTCCCCCCGCCCTACGAGCAGTACTTC
abundance: NA; v_gene: TRBV6-1; len: 13; j_gene: TRBJ2-7; d_gene: TRBD2; CDR3aa: CASSTHTSGEQYF; CDR3nt: TGTGCCAGCAGTACCCATACTAGCGGCGAGCAGTACTTC
abundance: NA; v_gene: TRBV5-1; len: 16; j_gene: TRBJ1-1; d_gene: NA; CDR3aa: CASRRSEQGLGTEAFF; CDR3nt: TGCGCCAGCAGGCGATCCGAACAGGGATTGGGCACTGAAGCTTTCTTT
abundance: NA; v_gene: TRBV15; len: 16; j_gene: TRBJ2-6; d_gene: NA; CDR3aa: CATSRDQFSGANVLTF; CDR3nt: TGTGCCACCAGCAGAGATCAATTCTCTGGGGCCAACGTCCTGACTTTC
abundance: NA; v_gene: TRBV7-9; len: 14; j_gene: TRBJ1-1; d_gene: NA; CDR3aa: CASSQRSMNTEAFF; CDR3nt: TGTGCCAGCAGCCAGCGATCCATGAACACTGAAGCTTTCTTT
abundance: NA; v_gene: TRBV6-5; len: 15; j_gene: TRBJ2-7; d_gene: NA; CDR3aa: CASSYSQAISYEQYF; CDR3nt: TGTGCCAGCAGTTATTCACAGGCAATCTCCTACGAGCAGTACTTC
abundance: NA; v_gene: TRBV29-1; len: 13; j_gene: TRBJ1-5; d_gene: NA; CDR3aa: CSVEQGLNQPQHF; CDR3nt: TGCAGCGTTGAACAGGGGCTCAATCAGCCCCAGCATTTT
abundance: NA; v_gene: TRBV7-2; len: 16; j_gene: TRBJ2-4; d_gene: NA; CDR3aa: CASSPPGRTTKNIQYF; CDR3nt: TGTGCCAGCAGCCCCCCTGGACGGACTACAAAAAACATTCAGTACTTC
abundance: once; v_gene: TRBV14; len: 13; j_gene: TRBJ2-3; d_gene: TRBD2; CDR3aa: CASSDTLAERQYF; CDR3nt: TGTGCCAGCAGCGACACTCTAGCGGAGAGGCAGTATTTT
abundance: NA; v_gene: TRBV11-3; len: 13; j_gene: TRBJ1-1; d_gene: NA; CDR3aa: CASSPEMNTEAFF; CDR3nt: TGTGCCAGCAGCCCCGAGATGAACACTGAAGCTTTCTTT
abundance: NA; v_gene: TRBV11-2; len: 15; j_gene: TRBJ2-7; d_gene: TRBD1; CDR3aa: CASRSSGTVTYEQYF; CDR3nt: TGTGCCAGCAGGTCCTCGGGGACAGTAACCTACGAGCAGTACTTC
abundance: NA; v_gene: TRBV6-5; len: 13; j_gene: TRBJ2-7; d_gene: NA; CDR3aa: CASRALTFYEQYF; CDR3nt: TGTGCCAGCAGGGCTTTGACTTTCTACGAGCAGTACTTC
abundance: NA; v_gene: TRBV25-1; len: 13; j_gene: TRBJ2-7; d_gene: NA; CDR3aa: CASSESGTYEQYF; CDR3nt: TGTGCCAGCAGTGAATCAGGGACCTACGAGCAGTACTTC
abundance: NA; v_gene: TRBV30; len: 16; j_gene: TRBJ2-5; d_gene: TRBD2; CDR3aa: CAWSPKLAGGQETQYF; CDR3nt: TGTGCCTGGAGTCCCAAACTAGCGGGGGGCCAAGAGACCCAGTACTTC
abundance: NA; v_gene: TRBV6-6; len: 12; j_gene: TRBJ1-2; d_gene: TRBD1; CDR3aa: CASSWDRDGYTF; CDR3nt: TGTGCCAGCAGTTGGGACAGGGACGGCTACACCTTC
abundance: NA; v_gene: TRBV18; len: 16; j_gene: TRBJ2-7; d_gene: TRBD1; CDR3aa: CASETTGGRRTYEQYF; CDR3nt: TGTGCCAGCGAAACAACAGGGGGCCGGAGAACCTACGAGCAGTACTTC
abundance: NA; v_gene: TRBV7-2; len: 13; j_gene: TRBJ1-4; d_gene: NA; CDR3aa: CASSIGAGEKLFF; CDR3nt: TGTGCCAGCAGCATCGGTGCAGGAGAAAAACTGTTTTTT
abundance: NA; v_gene: TRBV20-1; len: 11; j_gene: TRBJ2-7; d_gene: NA; CDR3aa: CSANFLYEQYF; CDR3nt: TGCAGTGCTAACTTCCTATACGAGCAGTACTTC
abundance: NA; v_gene: TRBV7-9; len: 14; j_gene: TRBJ2-5; d_gene: NA; CDR3aa: CASSLGAGIETQYF; CDR3nt: TGTGCCAGCAGCTTAGGGGCAGGGATAGAGACCCAGTACTTC
abundance: once; v_gene: TRBV6-5; len: 13; j_gene: TRBJ1-2; d_gene: NA; CDR3aa: CAIRAGVDYGYTF; CDR3nt: TGTGCCATTCGGGCGGGGGTAGACTATGGCTACACCTTC
abundance: NA; v_gene: TRBV5-1; len: 14; j_gene: TRBJ1-5; d_gene: NA; CDR3aa: CASSRGDENQPQHF; CDR3nt: TGCGCCAGCAGCCGGGGGGATGAGAATCAGCCCCAGCATTTT
abundance: once; v_gene: TRBV11-1; len: 14; j_gene: TRBJ1-1; d_gene: NA; CDR3aa: CASRTGMWNTEAFF; CDR3nt: TGTGCCAGCAGAACAGGGATGTGGAACACTGAAGCTTTCTTT
abundance: NA; v_gene: TRBV6-5; len: 13; j_gene: TRBJ1-1; d_gene: TRBD1; CDR3aa: CASSLTGSTEAFF; CDR3nt: TGTGCCAGCAGTTTGACAGGGTCAACTGAAGCTTTCTTT
abundance: NA; v_gene: TRBV5-6; len: 12; j_gene: TRBJ1-5; d_gene: NA; CDR3aa: CASSHRDQPQHF; CDR3nt: TGTGCCAGCAGCCACAGGGATCAGCCCCAGCATTTT
abundance: once; v_gene: TRBV28; len: 13; j_gene: TRBJ2-1; d_gene: TRBD2; CDR3aa: CAKPGGRYNEQFF; CDR3nt: TGTGCCAAACCGGGCGGGAGATACAATGAGCAGTTCTTC
abundance: NA; v_gene: TRBV15; len: 16; j_gene: TRBJ2-7; d_gene: TRBD2; CDR3aa: CATSSVRLAGVGEQYF; CDR3nt: TGTGCCACCAGCAGCGTAAGACTAGCGGGAGTGGGGGAGCAGTACTTC
abundance: once; v_gene: TRBV2; len: 15; j_gene: TRBJ1-1; d_gene: NA; CDR3aa: CASSETGSLNTEAFF; CDR3nt: TGTGCCAGCAGTGAGACAGGTAGTCTTAACACTGAAGCTTTCTTT
abundance: NA; v_gene: TRBV7-7; len: 16; j_gene: TRBJ2-3; d_gene: TRBD2; CDR3aa: CASSLGTSGGADTQYF; CDR3nt: TGTGCTAGCAGCTTAGGGACTAGCGGGGGGGCAGATACGCAGTATTTT
abundance: NA; v_gene: TRBV5-6; len: 13; j_gene: TRBJ1-4; d_gene: NA; CDR3aa: CAIDRTTNEKLFF; CDR3nt: TGTGCCATTGACAGAACAACTAATGAAAAACTGTTTTTT
abundance: NA; v_gene: TRBV2; len: 13; j_gene: TRBJ2-1; d_gene: NA; CDR3aa: CASSWTGTNEQFF; CDR3nt: TGTGCCAGCAGCTGGACCGGGACAAATGAGCAGTTCTTC
abundance: NA; v_gene: TRBV18; len: 15; j_gene: TRBJ2-7; d_gene: TRBD2; CDR3aa: CASSPGTSGRGEQYF; CDR3nt: TGTGCCAGCTCGCCCGGGACTAGCGGGAGGGGCGAGCAGTACTTC
abundance: NA; v_gene: TRBV15; len: 14; j_gene: TRBJ2-7; d_gene: NA; CDR3aa: CATRDGGPTYEQYF; CDR3nt: TGTGCCACCCGAGACGGGGGGCCTACCTACGAGCAGTACTTC
abundance: NA; v_gene: TRBV19; len: 13; j_gene: TRBJ1-5; d_gene: NA; CDR3aa: CASNPDRYQPQHF; CDR3nt: TGTGCCAGTAACCCAGACAGGTATCAGCCCCAGCATTTT
abundance: few; v_gene: TRBV28; len: 15; j_gene: TRBJ1-4; d_gene: TRBD1; CDR3aa: CASSPRQGVNEKLFF; CDR3nt: TGTGCCAGCAGTCCACGACAGGGGGTTAATGAAAAACTGTTTTTT
abundance: NA; v_gene: TRBV2; len: 13; j_gene: TRBJ2-1; d_gene: TRBD2; CDR3aa: CASNQRGYNEQFF; CDR3nt: TGTGCCAGCAATCAGCGGGGCTACAATGAGCAGTTCTTC
abundance: NA; v_gene: TRBV7-2; len: 15; j_gene: TRBJ1-2; d_gene: TRBD1; CDR3aa: CASRPETGGIYGYTF; CDR3nt: TGTGCCAGCAGACCCGAGACAGGGGGCATCTATGGCTACACCTTC
abundance: NA; v_gene: TRBV6-6; len: 15; j_gene: TRBJ2-1; d_gene: NA; CDR3aa: CASSYRQGLGNEQFF; CDR3nt: TGTGCCAGCAGTTACAGACAGGGACTAGGTAATGAGCAGTTCTTC
abundance: NA; v_gene: TRBV28; len: 14; j_gene: TRBJ2-7; d_gene: NA; CDR3aa: CASTLHGDHYEQYF; CDR3nt: TGTGCCAGCACCCTTCATGGAGACCACTACGAGCAGTACTTC
abundance: NA; v_gene: TRBV4-2; len: 13; j_gene: TRBJ1-1; d_gene: NA; CDR3aa: CASSPRISTEAFF; CDR3nt: TGTGCCAGCAGCCCACGCATTAGCACTGAAGCTTTCTTT
abundance: NA; v_gene: TRBV25-1; len: 15; j_gene: TRBJ1-3; d_gene: NA; CDR3aa: CASSPTPSSGNTIYF; CDR3nt: TGTGCCAGCAGTCCAACCCCGAGCTCTGGAAACACCATATATTTT
abundance: NA; v_gene: TRBV30; len: 15; j_gene: TRBJ2-7; d_gene: NA; CDR3aa: CAWSVHGTSSYEQYF; CDR3nt: TGTGCCTGGAGTGTACACGGGACAAGCTCCTACGAGCAGTACTTC